This T cell receptor (beta chain) was recorded in a study of blood T cell repertoires in COVID-19 (dated by TCRdb to 2019 to 2021). In the study overall: Collaborator samples came from the United States, Italy and Spain and covered acute and convalescent phases of COVID-19. Subjects who had been exposed to COVID-19, were actively infected with it, or had recovered from it provided the deeply sampled blood TCRbeta repertoires that made up the dataset. The samples were drawn from the first 160 participants of the ongoing ImmuneRACE study and from 1,200 or so subjects provided by 6 global collaborators. A de-identified subject ID, COVID-19 status, age in years and sex were almost always included in the sample metadata. Where available, HLA class I and class II types were obtained from metadata supplied by the sample provider rather than from assay-based typing. A freely available public database, intended as a resource for researchers studying the immune response to SARS-CoV-2, is where the repertoires were released. The prospective study material was composed of cDNA or gDNA derived from T cells, B-cell-depleted T cells, or PBMCs. Here is what the overall study found, with its caveats: The quantity of clinical and demographic metadata differed by source and by participant and was supplied without curation.

The immunoSEQ Assay, a bias-controlled multiplex PCR, was used to amplify TCRbeta CDR3 regions from genomic DNA. For the original study's pipeline: Nucleated cell counts per sample were estimated from amplification of reference gene primers within the assay. Sequence reads were collapsed and filtered to measure the absolute abundance of every unique TCRbeta CDR3 rearrangement. For each sample, productive Simpson clonality was calculated as the square root of Simpson's diversity index across productive rearrangements. TCRdb mirrors the immuneACCESS table, restricted to in-frame sequences. Some clones are absent from its copies; in checked studies, under half trace to an unresolved V gene, and the reason for the others is unknown. That table is the source of V, J and clone size, and D and trimming were worked out from the DNA. The sample profile shows approximately 450,000 clones; around nine tenths of them were found once. In total, the top ten clones hold over 4% of the sample.

Clipping removes 6 bases from V and 4 bases from J, with 11 as the unmatched junction base count. CDR1 is given as MRHNA and CDR2 as SNTAGT, both from the germline V gene. The CDR3 runs 15 residues from the cysteine to the phenylalanine. The read is trimmed to its CDR3 DNA, 45 bases read in frame from base 1. A remark on this clone: Its binding antigen is unknown. Base qualities are missing; no much larger clone stands one base away.

The collaborating institutions used their own protocols to collect whole blood in K2EDTA tubes. Collaborator samples were shipped for TCRbeta analysis as frozen whole blood, isolated PBMCs, or DNA extracted from either sample type. The source material was peripheral blood. The chain links TRBV6-4 with TRBJ1-2; 7 bases in the junction line up with TRBD1. The receptor was derived from a woman in her 30s with acute or convalescent COVID-19. The nucleotide sequence is TGTGCCAGCAGCCCAGGAACAGGGGAGAGCTATGGCTACACCTTC. The resulting protein is CASSPGTGESYGYTF.